The 27 T cell receptor beta chains presented below share a single source sample, sequenced in a study of blood T cell repertoires in COVID-19. Measured with immunoSEQ multiplex PCR; TCRdb has only the in-frame clones, and not every one. The sample records a few hundred thousand clones, 89% being singletons. The source material was peripheral blood. These receptors all come from a woman aged 60-70 years with acute or convalescent COVID-19.

This rearrangement joins TRBV7-2 to TRBJ2-7; D gene uncertain. V lost 1 base and J 0 bases, leaving 7 bases between the germline ends. Germline CDR1 is SGHTA and CDR2 is FQGNSA. The CDR3 loop spans 14 amino acids. Here the CDR3 DNA reads TGTGCCAGCAGCTTAGTCCTCCTCTCCTACGAGCAGTACTTC. Encoded protein: CASSLVLLSYEQYF. Full variable domain (missing parts from reference TRBV7-2 and TRBJ2-7): GAGVSQSPSNKVTEKGKDVELRCDPISGHTALYWYRQSLGQGLEFLIYFQGNSAPDKSGLPSDRFSAERTGGSVSTLTIQRTQQEDSAVYLCASSLVLLSYEQYFGPGTRLTVT.

This chain joins TRBV6-2 or TRBV6-3 and TRBJ1-2, with 9 bases lining up with TRBD1. This CDR3 is built from 13 residues. J was trimmed by 7 bases and V by 5 bases; bases with no gene match: 5. Per germline, CDR1 MNHEY and CDR2 SVGEGT. CDR3 in amino acids: CASSGTGKLGYTF. The CDR3 bases are TGTGCCAGCAGTGGGACAGGGAAACTTGGCTACACCTTC.

The chain links TRBV28 to TRBJ1-5; maybe TRBD1 (6 bases). Per germline, CDR1 MDHEN and CDR2 SYDVKM. Trimming removed 5 bases at V and 4 bases at J, with 9 bases between. This CDR3 has 13 amino acids. Written as DNA, the CDR3 is TGTGCCAGCAGTATTGGACAGAATCAGCCCCAGCATTTT. It specifies CASSIGQNQPQHF.

This sequence joins TRBV4-1 and TRBJ2-3, with D unresolved. The germline gives CDR1 MGHRA, CDR2 YSYEKL. V was pared by 2 bases and J by 2 bases, with 8 bases between. There are 14 residues in the CDR3. CDR3 protein: CASSQRVPTDTQYF. As DNA, the CDR3 is TGCGCCAGCAGCCAACGTGTTCCCACAGATACGCAGTATTTT.

The V gene is TRBV5-6, the J gene TRBJ1-4; D is perhaps TRBD1 (6 bases). The CDR3 extends over 14 amino acids. Trimming stripped 3 bases from V and 4 bases from J, with 10 bases between. The germline gives CDR1 SGHDT, CDR2 YYEEEE. CDR3 protein: CASSYPQGNEKLFF. The CDR3 nucleotides read TGTGCCAGCAGCTACCCACAGGGTAATGAAAAACTGTTTTTT.

This chain links TRBV19 with TRBJ1-5; D remains unclear. Trimming left V 8 bases short and J 0 bases short, with 14 bases between. This CDR3 spans 15 amino acids. Per the germline V gene, CDR1 is LNHDA and CDR2 is SQIVND (reference sequence). The CDR3 DNA sequence: TGTGCCAGTTCCGCCTGGCAGTATAGCAATCAGCCCCAGCATTTT. Translated: CASSAWQYSNQPQHF.

The chain combines TRBV3-1 (or the pseudogene TRBV3-2) with TRBJ1-5; D unresolved. Trimming cost V 4 bases and J 6 bases, with 10 bases left between them. CDR3 size: 13 residues. Germline CDR1 is LGHDT and CDR2 is YNNKEL (reference sequence). This CDR3 is CASSPGGSQPQHF. CDR3 sequence (DNA): TGTGCCAGCAGCCCGGGAGGAAGTCAGCCCCAGCATTTT.

V is TRBV19 and J is TRBJ2-1, with D possibly TRBD1 on 7 matching bases. The V gene lost 9 bases and the J gene lost 3 bases, with 18 bases spanning the gap. In germline, CDR1 is LNHDA, CDR2 SQIVND (reference sequence). The CDR3 sequence is 15 residues long. CDR3 DNA: TGTGCCAGCATCAGGGGGGTAGGGTTCTACAATGAGCAGTTCTTC. The encoded protein is CASIRGVGFYNEQFF. The full variable domain, completed using reference TRBV19 and TRBJ2-1, is DGGITQSPKYLFRKEGQNVTLSCEQNLNHDAMYWYRQDPGQGLRLIYYSQIVNDFQKGDIAEGYSVSREKKESFPLTVTSAQKNPTAFYLCASIRGVGFYNEQFFGPGTRLTVL.

J is TRBJ1-5 and V is TRBV21-1; the table's D call of TRBD1 was not tested on the DNA. TRBV21-1 is termed a pseudogene. The CDR3 length is 15 residues. CDR3 nucleotide sequence: TGTGCCAGCAGCACCGACAGGGATAGCAATCAGCCCCAGCATTTT. This encodes CASSTDRDSNQPQHF.

V and J are TRBV2 and TRBJ2-5; TRBD2 matches at 12 bases. Germline V lookup: CDR1 SNHLY, CDR2 FYNNEI. This CDR3 has 15 amino acids. The V segment lost 1 base and the J segment 6 bases; nucleotides outside the gene matches: 3. The CDR3 sequence is CASSEGLAGVKTQYF. CDR3 nucleotide sequence: TGTGCCAGCAGTGAAGGACTAGCGGGGGTAAAGACCCAGTACTTC.

The chain carries TRBV4-3 and TRBJ1-1; 7 nucleotides match TRBD1. V dropped 0 bases and J dropped 3; count of bases not matched to a gene: 1. This CDR3 region has 14 residues. Germline CDR1 is LGHNA and CDR2 is YSLEER. The CDR3 region is CASSQDQGDTEAFF. CDR3 nucleotide sequence: TGCGCCAGCAGCCAAGATCAGGGGGACACTGAAGCTTTCTTT.

The J gene is TRBJ2-2, the V gene TRBV7-3; 10 positions match TRBD2. The CDR3 totals 15 residues. V trimming: 6 bases; J trimming: 6 bases; junction bases outside the gene matches: 7. Per germline, CDR1 SGHTA and CDR2 FQGTGA. The CDR3 loop is CASSASGSKPGELFF. DNA for the CDR3: TGTGCCAGCAGTGCTAGCGGGAGTAAACCCGGGGAGCTGTTTTTT.

The rearrangement uses TRBV19 and TRBJ1-5, with 9 bases lining up with TRBD1. The CDR3 consists of 16 residues. V trimming: 6 bases; J trimming: 1 base; junction bases outside the gene matches: 7. Germline CDR1 reads LNHDA; CDR2 reads SQIVND (reference sequence). The CDR3 reads CASRLQGAFSNQPQHF. Here the CDR3 DNA reads TGTGCCAGTAGGTTACAGGGGGCGTTCAGCAATCAGCCCCAGCATTTT.

The rearrangement links TRBV5-1 to TRBJ2-1; 7 positions match TRBD2. V was clipped by 4 bases and J by 0 bases; unmatched bases: 7. Germline-derived CDR1 and CDR2 are SGHRS and YFSETQ. The CDR3 totals 16 residues. As DNA, the CDR3 is TGCGCCAGCAGCAAGAGCGGGACGAGCTCCTACAATGAGCAGTTCTTC. This sequence encodes CASSKSGTSSYNEQFF.

The chain links TRBV2 to TRBJ1-4; TRBD1 agrees at 11 bases. Germline-derived CDR1 and CDR2 are SNHLY and FYNNEI. The trim removed 7 bases at V and 7 bases at J, leaving 8 bases unmatched. The CDR3 has 15 amino acids. CDR3 loop: CASNLDRGPGEKLFF. Written as DNA, the CDR3 is TGTGCCAGCAATCTGGACAGGGGGCCGGGTGAAAAACTGTTTTTT.

The rearrangement joins TRBV6-5 to TRBJ1-1; D may be TRBD1 (6 bases). Germline V lookup: CDR1 MNHEY, CDR2 SVGAGI. CDR3 length: 15 amino acids. Trimming took 7 bases from V and 5 from J, leaving 20 bases between them. The CDR3 is CASTQQGFMGTEAFF. For the CDR3, the DNA is TGTGCCAGCACCCAACAGGGTTTTATGGGAACTGAAGCTTTCTTT.

V is TRBV6-5 and J is TRBJ1-5; 9 bases are shared with TRBD1. The CDR3 sequence is 14 residues long. Germline V lookup: CDR1 MNHEY, CDR2 SVGAGI. V shed 4 bases and J 7 bases; nucleotides not matched to a gene: 5. CDR3: CASSSIDRGQPQHF. The CDR3 nucleotides read TGTGCCAGCAGTTCCATTGACAGGGGGCAGCCCCAGCATTTT.

This sequence joins TRBV6-1 and TRBJ1-2, with 8 bases aligning to TRBD1. The junction had 6 bases not matched to a gene; V was cut back by 1 base and J by 8 bases. CDR3 size: 14 residues. From germline, CDR1 is MNHNS and CDR2 SASEGT. The CDR3 spells CASSEGTGPRGYTF. The CDR3 coding sequence is TGTGCCAGCAGTGAAGGGACAGGGCCCCGGGGCTACACCTTC.

The chain links TRBV7-2 to TRBJ1-2; D ambiguous. Per germline, CDR1 SGHTA and CDR2 FQGNSA. V dropped 3 bases and J dropped 2 bases, with 4 bases sitting between them. CDR3 size: 12 residues. This chain's CDR3 is CASSLANYGYTF. CDR3 DNA: TGTGCCAGCAGCTTGGCCAACTATGGCTACACCTTC.

The J gene is TRBJ2-5, the V gene TRBV5-4, with a weak D call TRBD2 (6 bases). Per germline, CDR1 SGHNT and CDR2 YYREEE (reference sequence). The CDR3 covers 14 residues. The germline V and J ends were trimmed by 1 base and 4 bases, with 11 bases remaining between them. The CDR3 spells CASSLTSRGETQYF. The CDR3 nucleotides are TGTGCCAGCAGCTTGACTAGCCGCGGAGAGACCCAGTACTTC.

The chain uses TRBV29-1 and TRBJ1-1, with D possibly TRBD1 on 6 matching bases. Trimming took off 7 bases at V and 0 bases at J, with 9 bases between the two ends. Germline CDR1 SQVTM, CDR2 ANQGSEA. This CDR3 spans 12 amino acids. As DNA, the CDR3 is TGCAGCGCTGGACAGTTGAACACTGAAGCTTTCTTT. Translation: CSAGQLNTEAFF.

The chain couples TRBV4-2 to TRBJ1-6, with TRBD1 matching over 7 bases. This CDR3 region has 16 residues. After removal of 0 bases from V and 8 bases from J, the junction contained 7 bases not matched to a gene. The germline gives CDR1 LGHNA, CDR2 YNFKEQ. In nucleotides, the CDR3 is TGTGCCAGCAGCCAAGAGGAGGGGGCGCGGGATTCACCCCTCCACTTT. It specifies CASSQEEGARDSPLHF.

The sample holds one count of this clone. The chain employs TRBV5-1 and TRBJ1-2; 10 bases align to TRBD1. Germline V gene lookup returns CDR1 SGHRS and CDR2 YFSETQ. The CDR3 spans 14 residues. After removal of 5 bases from V and 8 bases from J, the junction contained 9 bases not matched to a gene. The CDR3 loop is CASRTGTGAEGYTF. CDR3 DNA sequence: TGCGCCAGCAGAACCGGGACAGGGGCGGAGGGCTACACCTTC.

The genes are TRBV7-6 and TRBJ2-7; 7 bases fit TRBD2. The ends lost 2 bases at V and 2 bases at J; junction bases unmatched: 12. CDR1 SGHVS and CDR2 FNYEAQ come from the germline V gene. The CDR3 runs 17 residues. In nucleotides, the CDR3 is TGTGCCAGCAGCTTAACGTGGGGGGGGACGGGACCCTACGAGCAGTACTTC. Amino acid sequence: CASSLTWGGTGPYEQYF.

This clone was seen only a few times. CDR3 loop: CASSLKDNRGGEETQYF. The DNA for the CDR3 is TGTGCCAGCAGTTTAAAAGACAACAGGGGCGGCGAAGAGACCCAGTACTTC. The rearrangement joins TRBV27 to TRBJ2-5, with TRBD1 matching over 7 bases. Germline values: CDR1 MNHEY, CDR2 SMNVEV (reference sequence). The CDR3 covers 17 residues. The V segment lost 2 bases and the J segment 3 bases; nucleotides outside the gene matches: 12.

This rearrangement joins TRBV27 to TRBJ2-6; a weak D match, TRBD1 (6 bases). Germline V CDR1 and CDR2: MNHEY, SMNVEV (reference sequence). Between the trimmed V and J ends, which lost 0 bases and 2 bases, there was a span of 8 bases. This CDR3 region has 16 residues. The CDR3 region has the DNA TGTGCCAGCAGTTTATCGTCAGGGGCTGGGGCCAACGTCCTGACTTTC. Translating it yields CASSLSSGAGANVLTF.

This chain links TRBV6-6 with TRBJ1-5, with D possibly TRBD1 on 6 matching bases. The V end lost 5 bases, the J end lost 4 bases, and 9 bases lay between the germline ends. The germline CDR1 and CDR2 sequences are MNHNY and SVGAGI (reference sequence). There are 13 residues in the CDR3. The CDR3 reads CASSQGLNQPQHF. In nucleotides, the CDR3 is TGTGCCAGCAGTCAGGGGTTAAATCAGCCCCAGCATTTT.